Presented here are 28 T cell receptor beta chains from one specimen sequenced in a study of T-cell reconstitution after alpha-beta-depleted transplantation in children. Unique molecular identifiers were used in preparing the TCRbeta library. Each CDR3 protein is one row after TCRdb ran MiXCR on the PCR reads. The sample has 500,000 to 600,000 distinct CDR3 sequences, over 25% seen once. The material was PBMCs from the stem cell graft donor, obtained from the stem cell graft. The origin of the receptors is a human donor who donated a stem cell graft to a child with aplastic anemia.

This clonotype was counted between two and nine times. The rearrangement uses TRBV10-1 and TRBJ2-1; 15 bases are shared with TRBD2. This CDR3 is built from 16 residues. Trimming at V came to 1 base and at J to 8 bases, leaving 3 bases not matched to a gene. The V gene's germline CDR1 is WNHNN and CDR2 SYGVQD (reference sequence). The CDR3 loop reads CASSELGLAGGYEQFF. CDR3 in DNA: TGCGCCAGCAGTGAGTTGGGACTAGCGGGAGGATATGAGCAGTTCTTC.

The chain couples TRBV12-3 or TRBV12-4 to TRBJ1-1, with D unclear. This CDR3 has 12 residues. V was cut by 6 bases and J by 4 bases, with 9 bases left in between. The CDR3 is CASSPWATEAFF. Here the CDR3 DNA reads TGTGCCAGCAGCCCCTGGGCCACTGAAGCTTTCTTT.

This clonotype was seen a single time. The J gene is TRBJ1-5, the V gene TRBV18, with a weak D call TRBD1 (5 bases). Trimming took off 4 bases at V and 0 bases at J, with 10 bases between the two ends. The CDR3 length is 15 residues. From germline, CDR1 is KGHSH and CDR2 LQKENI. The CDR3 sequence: CASSQQEVSNQPQHF. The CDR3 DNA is TGTGCCAGCTCACAACAGGAGGTTAGCAATCAGCCCCAGCATTTT. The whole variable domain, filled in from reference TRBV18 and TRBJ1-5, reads NAGVMQNPRHLVRRRGQEARLRCSPMKGHSHVYWYRQLPEEGLKFMVYLQKENIIDESGMPKERFSAEFPKEGPSILRIQQVVRGDSAAYFCASSQQEVSNQPQHFGDGTRLSIL.

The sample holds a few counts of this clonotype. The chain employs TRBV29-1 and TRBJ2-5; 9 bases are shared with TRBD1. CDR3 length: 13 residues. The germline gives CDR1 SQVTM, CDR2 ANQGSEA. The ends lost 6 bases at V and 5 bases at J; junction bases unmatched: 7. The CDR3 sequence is CSVHRQGGETQYF. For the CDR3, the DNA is TGCAGCGTCCATCGACAGGGGGGGGAGACCCAGTACTTC.

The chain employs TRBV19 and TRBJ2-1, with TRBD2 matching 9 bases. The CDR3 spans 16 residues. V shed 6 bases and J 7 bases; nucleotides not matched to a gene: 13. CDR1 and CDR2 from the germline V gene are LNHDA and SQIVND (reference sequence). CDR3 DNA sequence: TGTGCCAGTAGCCCAAGAGGAGCGGGAGGTAGAAATGAGCAGTTCTTC. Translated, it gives CASSPRGAGGRNEQFF.

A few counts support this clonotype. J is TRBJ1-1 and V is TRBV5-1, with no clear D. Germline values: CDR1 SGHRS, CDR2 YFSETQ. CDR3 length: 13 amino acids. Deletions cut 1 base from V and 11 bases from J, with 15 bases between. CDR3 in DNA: TGCGCCAGCAGCTTGACGGGGTTCCGAGAGGCTTTCTTT. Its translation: CASSLTGFREAFF.

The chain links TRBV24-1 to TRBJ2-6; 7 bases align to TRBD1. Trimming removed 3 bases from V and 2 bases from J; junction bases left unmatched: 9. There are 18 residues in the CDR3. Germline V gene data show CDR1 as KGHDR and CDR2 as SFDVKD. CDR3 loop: CATSDARGQIAGANVLTF. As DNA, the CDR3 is TGTGCCACCAGTGATGCAAGGGGGCAGATTGCTGGGGCCAACGTCCTGACTTTC.

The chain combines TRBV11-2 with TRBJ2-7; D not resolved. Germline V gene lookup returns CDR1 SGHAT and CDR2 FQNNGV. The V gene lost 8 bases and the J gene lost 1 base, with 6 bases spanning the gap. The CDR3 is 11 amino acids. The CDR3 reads CASLLSYEQYF. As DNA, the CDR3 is TGTGCCAGCCTACTTTCCTACGAGCAGTACTTC.

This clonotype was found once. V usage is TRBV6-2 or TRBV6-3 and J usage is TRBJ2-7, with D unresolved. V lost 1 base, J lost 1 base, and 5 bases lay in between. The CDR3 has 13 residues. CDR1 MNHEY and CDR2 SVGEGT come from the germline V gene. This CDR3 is CASSYYSSYEQYV. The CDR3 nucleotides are TGTGCCAGCAGTTACTATTCATCCTACGAGCAGTACGTC.

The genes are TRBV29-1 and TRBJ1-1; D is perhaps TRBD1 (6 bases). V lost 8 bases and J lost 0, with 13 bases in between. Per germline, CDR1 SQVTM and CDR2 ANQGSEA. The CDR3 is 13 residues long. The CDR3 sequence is CSTQDSVNTEAFF. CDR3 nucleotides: TGCAGCACCCAGGACAGTGTGAACACTGAAGCTTTCTTT. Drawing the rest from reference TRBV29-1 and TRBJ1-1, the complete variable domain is SAVISQKPSRDICQRGTSLTIQCQVDSQVTMMFWYRQQPGQSLTLIATANQGSEATYESGFVIDKFPISRPNLTFSTLTVSNMSPEDSSIYLCSTQDSVNTEAFFGQGTRLTVV.

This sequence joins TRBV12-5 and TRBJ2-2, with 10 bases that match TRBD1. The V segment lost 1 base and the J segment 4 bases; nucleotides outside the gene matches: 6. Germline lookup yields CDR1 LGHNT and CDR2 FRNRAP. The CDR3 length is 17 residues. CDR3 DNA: TGTGCTAGTGGTTTGGCCTTGACAGGGGGCCTCACCGGGGAGCTGTTTTTT. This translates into CASGLALTGGLTGELFF.

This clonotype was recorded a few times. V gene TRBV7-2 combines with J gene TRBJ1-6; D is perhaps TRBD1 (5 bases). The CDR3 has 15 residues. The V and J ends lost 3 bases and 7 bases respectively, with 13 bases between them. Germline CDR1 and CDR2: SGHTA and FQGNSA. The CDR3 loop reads CASSFAGARNSPLHF. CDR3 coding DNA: TGTGCCAGCAGCTTCGCCGGGGCCAGAAATTCACCCCTCCACTTT.

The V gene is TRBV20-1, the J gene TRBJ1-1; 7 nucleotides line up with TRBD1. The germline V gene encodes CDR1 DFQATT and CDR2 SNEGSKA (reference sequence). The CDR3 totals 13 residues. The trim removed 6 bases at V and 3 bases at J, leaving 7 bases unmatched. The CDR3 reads CSAKKTGDTEAFF. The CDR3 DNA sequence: TGCAGTGCCAAAAAAACAGGGGACACTGAAGCTTTCTTT.

CDR3 amino acids: CSVVVDTRYEQYF. In DNA form, the CDR3 reads TGCAGCGTTGTCGTCGATACACGCTACGAGCAGTACTTC. This rearrangement joins TRBV29-1 to TRBJ2-7; D not resolved. The CDR3 covers 13 residues. Trimming shortened V by 4 bases and J by 3 bases, and 13 bases separated the two germline ends. The germline gives CDR1 SQVTM, CDR2 ANQGSEA.

CDR3 residues: CASSPRHRGYEQYF. CDR3 DNA: TGTGCCAGCAGTCCGCGGCACAGGGGCTACGAGCAGTACTTC. The chain recombines TRBV11-2 with TRBJ2-7; 7 bases are a match to TRBD1. The J segment lost 3 bases and the V segment lost 6 bases, leaving 8 bases of the junction unmatched. The CDR3 sequence is 14 residues long. Germline CDR1 SGHAT, CDR2 FQNNGV. Supplemented by reference TRBV11-2 and TRBJ2-7, the full variable domain reads EAGVAQSPRYKIIEKRQSVAFWCNPISGHATLYWYQQILGQGPKLLIQFQNNGVVDDSQLPKDRFSAERLKGVDSTLKIQPAKLEDSAVYLCASSPRHRGYEQYFGPGTRLTVT.

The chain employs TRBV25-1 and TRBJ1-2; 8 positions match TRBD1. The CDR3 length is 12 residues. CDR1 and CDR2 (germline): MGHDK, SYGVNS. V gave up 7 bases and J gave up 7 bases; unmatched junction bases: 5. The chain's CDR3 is CASTQGAVGYTF. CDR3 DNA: TGTGCCAGCACGCAGGGGGCGGTTGGCTACACCTTC.

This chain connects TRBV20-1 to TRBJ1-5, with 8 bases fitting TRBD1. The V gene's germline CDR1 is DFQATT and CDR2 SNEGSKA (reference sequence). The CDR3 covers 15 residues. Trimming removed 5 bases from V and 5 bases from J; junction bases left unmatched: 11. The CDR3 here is CSAGTGQGAYQPQHF. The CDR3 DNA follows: TGCAGTGCTGGGACCGGACAGGGCGCTTATCAGCCCCAGCATTTT.

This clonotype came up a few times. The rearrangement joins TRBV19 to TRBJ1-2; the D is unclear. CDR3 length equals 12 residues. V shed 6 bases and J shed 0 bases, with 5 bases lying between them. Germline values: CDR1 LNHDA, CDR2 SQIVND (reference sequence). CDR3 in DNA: TGTGCCAGTAGCGAAACTAACTATGGCTACACCTTC. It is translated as CASSETNYGYTF. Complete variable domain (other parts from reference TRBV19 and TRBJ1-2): DGGITQSPKYLFRKEGQNVTLSCEQNLNHDAMYWYRQDPGQGLRLIYYSQIVNDFQKGDIAEGYSVSREKKESFPLTVTSAQKNPTAFYLCASSETNYGYTFGSGTRLTVV.

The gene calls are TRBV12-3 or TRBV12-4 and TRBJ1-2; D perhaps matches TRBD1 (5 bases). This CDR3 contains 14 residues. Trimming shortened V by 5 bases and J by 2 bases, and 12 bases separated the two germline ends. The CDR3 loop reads CASSRPGENYGYTF. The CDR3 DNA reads TGTGCCAGCAGTCGCCCGGGGGAAAACTATGGCTACACCTTC.

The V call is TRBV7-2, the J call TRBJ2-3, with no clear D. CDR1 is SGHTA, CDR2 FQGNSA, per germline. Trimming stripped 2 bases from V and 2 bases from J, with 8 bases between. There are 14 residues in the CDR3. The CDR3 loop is CASSLNRATDTQYF. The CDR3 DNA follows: TGTGCCAGCAGCTTAAACCGGGCCACAGATACGCAGTATTTT.

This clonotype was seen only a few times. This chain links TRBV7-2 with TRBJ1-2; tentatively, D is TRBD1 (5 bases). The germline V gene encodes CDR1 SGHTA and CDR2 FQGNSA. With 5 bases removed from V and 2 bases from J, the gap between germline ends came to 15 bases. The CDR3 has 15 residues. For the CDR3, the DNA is TGTGCCAGCAGCATAGGACATAGTACCAACTATGGCTACACCTTC. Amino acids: CASSIGHSTNYGYTF.

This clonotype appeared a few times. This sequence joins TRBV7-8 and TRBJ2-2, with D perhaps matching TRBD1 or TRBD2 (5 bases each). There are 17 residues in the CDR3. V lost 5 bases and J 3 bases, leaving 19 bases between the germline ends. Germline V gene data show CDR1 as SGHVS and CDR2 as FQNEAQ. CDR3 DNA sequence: TGTGCCAGCAGCATCCTTACCGTCCGGGACCACACCGGGGAGCTGTTTTTT. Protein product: CASSILTVRDHTGELFF.

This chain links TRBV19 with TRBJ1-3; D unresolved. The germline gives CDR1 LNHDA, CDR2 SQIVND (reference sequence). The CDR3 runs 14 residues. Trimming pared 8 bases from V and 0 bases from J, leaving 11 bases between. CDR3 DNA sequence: TGTGCCAGTTCCGACAATGACTCTGGAAACACCATATATTTT. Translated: CASSDNDSGNTIYF. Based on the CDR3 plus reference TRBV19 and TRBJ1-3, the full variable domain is DGGITQSPKYLFRKEGQNVTLSCEQNLNHDAMYWYRQDPGQGLRLIYYSQIVNDFQKGDIAEGYSVSREKKESFPLTVTSAQKNPTAFYLCASSDNDSGNTIYFGEGSWLTVV.

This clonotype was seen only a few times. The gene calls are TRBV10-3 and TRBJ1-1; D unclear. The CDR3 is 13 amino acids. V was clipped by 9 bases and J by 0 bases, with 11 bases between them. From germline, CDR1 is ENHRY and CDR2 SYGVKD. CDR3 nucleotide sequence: TGTGCCATTCGGTCCGGGATGAACACTGAAGCTTTCTTT. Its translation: CAIRSGMNTEAFF.

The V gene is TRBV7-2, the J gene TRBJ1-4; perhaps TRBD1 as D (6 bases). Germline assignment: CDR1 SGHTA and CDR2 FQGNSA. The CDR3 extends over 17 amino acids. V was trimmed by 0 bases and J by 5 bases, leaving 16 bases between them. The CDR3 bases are TGTGCCAGCAGCTTAGCCCTCGTTGGGGGCAGGAATGAAAAACTGTTTTTT. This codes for CASSLALVGGRNEKLFF.

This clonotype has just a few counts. Here the CDR3 reads CASSYRGSLEAFF. In DNA form, the CDR3 reads TGTGCCAGCAGCTATCGGGGCTCCCTTGAAGCTTTCTTT. V and J are TRBV28 and TRBJ1-1, with TRBD1 as a possible D gene (5 bases). CDR3 length: 13 amino acids. Germline-derived CDR1 and CDR2 are MDHEN and SYDVKM. V dropped 6 bases and J dropped 7 bases, with 15 bases sitting between them.

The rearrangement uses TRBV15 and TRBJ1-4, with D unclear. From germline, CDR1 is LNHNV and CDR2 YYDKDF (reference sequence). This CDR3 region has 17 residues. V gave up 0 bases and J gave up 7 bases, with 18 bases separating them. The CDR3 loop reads CATSRDSAGLGGEKLFF. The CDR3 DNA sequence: TGTGCCACCAGCAGAGATTCTGCGGGATTGGGTGGTGAAAAACTGTTTTTT.

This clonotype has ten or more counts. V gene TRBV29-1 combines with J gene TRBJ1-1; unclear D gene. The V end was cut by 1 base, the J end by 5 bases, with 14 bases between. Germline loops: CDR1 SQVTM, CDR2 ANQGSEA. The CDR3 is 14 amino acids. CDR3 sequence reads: CSVEGSSRRTEAFF. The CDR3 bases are TGCAGCGTTGAAGGGTCCAGCAGGCGAACTGAAGCTTTCTTT.